One and the same sample provided the 22 T cell receptor beta chains below, sequenced in a study of blood T cell repertoires in COVID-19. Repertoires were generated with immunoSEQ multiplex PCR, while TCRdb's copy carries only in-frame clones and drops some. The sample contains 60,000 to 75,000 clones, roughly three quarters of which appear only once. The sequenced sample was peripheral blood. The receptors shown here come from a woman aged 70-85 years with acute or convalescent COVID-19.

V gene TRBV15 combines with J gene TRBJ2-7, with 9 nucleotides matching TRBD1. Germline V CDR1 and CDR2: LNHNV, YYDKDF (reference sequence). J was trimmed by 3 bases and V by 0 bases; bases with no gene match: 12. The CDR3 runs 18 residues. For the CDR3, the DNA is TGTGCCACCAGCAGAGATATCCTCTTTGGGGACAGGGACTACGAGCAGTACTTC. Translated: CATSRDILFGDRDYEQYF. Complete variable domain (other parts from reference TRBV15 and TRBJ2-7): DAMVIQNPRYQVTQFGKPVTLSCSQTLNHNVMYWYQQKSSQAPKLLFHYYDKDFNNEADTPDNFQSRRPNTSFCFLDIRSPGLGDTAMYLCATSRDILFGDRDYEQYFGPGTRLTVT.

The chain combines TRBV7-8 with TRBJ1-1; tentative D call: TRBD1 (5 bases). The V and J ends lost 5 bases and 3 bases respectively, with 25 bases between them. Germline V gives CDR1 SGHVS, CDR2 FQNEAQ. CDR3 length: 18 residues. Here the CDR3 DNA reads TGTGCCAGCAGCACAACGTGGGGGGTTTCTACGCAGGACACTGAAGCTTTCTTT. Translation gives CASSTTWGVSTQDTEAFF.

The gene calls are TRBV11-3 and TRBJ2-2; D remains ambiguous. Germline V gene sequence: CDR1 SGHNT, CDR2 YENEEA. There are 12 residues in the CDR3. Trimming cost V 5 bases and J 3 bases, with 4 bases left between them. The CDR3 loop is CASSLHTGELFF. Here the CDR3 DNA reads TGTGCCAGCAGCCTACACACCGGGGAGCTGTTTTTT.

The V call is TRBV6-5, the J call TRBJ2-5; TRBD1 is a possible D gene (6 bases). Deletions cut 2 bases from V and 5 bases from J, with 12 bases between. The CDR3 totals 14 residues. The germline V gene encodes CDR1 MNHEY and CDR2 SVGAGI. This CDR3 reads CASSYVLQGETQYF. The CDR3 DNA is TGTGCCAGCAGTTACGTACTCCAGGGGGAGACCCAGTACTTC.

This chain uses TRBV2 with TRBJ2-3, with 9 bases lining up with TRBD1. The CDR3 totals 13 residues. V shed 6 bases, J shed 3 bases, and the junction held 1 base outside the gene matches. Germline loops: CDR1 SNHLY, CDR2 FYNNEI. In nucleotides, the CDR3 is TGTGCCAGCAGGGGGACAGGGACAGATACGCAGTATTTT. It yields the protein CASRGTGTDTQYF.

The CDR3 here is CATLSASRPGQFSGANVLTF. The CDR3, as DNA: TGTGCCACCCTCTCCGCCAGTCGACCGGGACAGTTCTCTGGGGCCAACGTCCTGACTTTC. The V gene is TRBV19, the J gene TRBJ2-6; 7 bases agree with TRBD1. Germline CDR1 reads LNHDA; CDR2 reads SQIVND (reference sequence). The CDR3 is 20 amino acids. V was pared by 10 bases and J by 0 bases, with 21 bases of the junction left unmatched.

The rearrangement links TRBV18 to TRBJ1-2, with D unclear. The germline V gene encodes CDR1 KGHSH and CDR2 LQKENI. The CDR3 spans 14 residues. V gave up 2 bases and J gave up 8 bases, with 15 bases separating them. The CDR3 reads CASSPEFGYLGYTF. The CDR3 region has the DNA TGTGCCAGCTCACCAGAATTTGGTTATCTAGGCTACACCTTC.

The chain links TRBV9 to TRBJ1-2; 9 nucleotides align to TRBD1. V dropped 3 bases and J dropped 8; count of bases not matched to a gene: 11. The CDR3 is made up of 15 amino acids. CDR1 is SGDLS, CDR2 YYNGEE, per germline. The CDR3 DNA follows: TGTGCCAGCAGCGGCCATCCGGGACAGGGAAAAGGCTACACCTTC. Translating it yields CASSGHPGQGKGYTF. Drawing the rest from reference TRBV9 and TRBJ1-2, the complete variable domain is DSGVTQTPKHLITATGQRVTLRCSPRSGDLSVYWYQQSLDQGLQFLIQYYNGEERAKGNILERFSAQQFPDLHSELNLSSLELGDSALYFCASSGHPGQGKGYTFGSGTRLTVV.

With respect to this clone: Mismatch with germline at one junction end may stem from a read error. This chain uses TRBV3-1 (or the pseudogene TRBV3-2) with TRBJ2-7; TRBD2 matches 14 bases. This CDR3 is built from 15 residues. Germline V CDR1 and CDR2: LGHDT, YNNKEL (reference sequence). CDR3 residues: CASSQGGLAGVPLDF. The CDR3 bases are TGTGCCAGCAGCCAGGGGGGACTAGCGGGGGTCCCGCTGGACTTC.

The chain uses TRBV5-5 and TRBJ1-2, with 7 bases matching TRBD1. The germline V gene encodes CDR1 SGHKS and CDR2 YYEKEE (reference sequence). The CDR3 is 14 residues long. Trimming at V came to 4 bases and at J to 7 bases, leaving 10 bases not matched to a gene. In DNA form, the CDR3 reads TGTGCCAGCAGCGCTGTACAGGGGACCGGTGGCTACACCTTC. It translates to CASSAVQGTGGYTF.

The rearrangement links TRBV28 to TRBJ1-2, with D perhaps matching TRBD1 (6 bases). The germline CDR1 and CDR2 sequences are MDHEN and SYDVKM. V shed 5 bases and J shed 7 bases, with 14 bases lying between them. CDR3 size: 13 residues. The CDR3 DNA sequence: TGTGCCAGCAGTCCCCACAGGGATGGTGGCTACACCTTC. Translation: CASSPHRDGGYTF.

V gene TRBV7-2 combines with J gene TRBJ2-1; 8 nucleotides agree with TRBD1. The CDR3 totals 15 residues. Germline V CDR1 and CDR2: SGHTA, FQGNSA. Losses at the gene ends were 1 base for V and 4 bases for J; bases not matched to a gene: 3. The CDR3 sequence: CASSLGTGIYNEQFF. The CDR3 coding sequence is TGTGCCAGCAGCTTAGGGACAGGGATTTACAATGAGCAGTTCTTC.

The chain has TRBV3-1 (or the pseudogene TRBV3-2) and TRBJ1-1, with TRBD1 matching 8 bases. CDR3 length: 14 residues. Germline CDR1 reads LGHDT; CDR2 reads YNNKEL (reference sequence). The J segment lost 0 bases and the V segment lost 4 bases, leaving 1 base of the junction unmatched. As DNA, the CDR3 is TGTGCCAGCAGCCCGGACAGGGTGAACACTGAAGCTTTCTTT. The encoded protein is CASSPDRVNTEAFF.

CDR3 DNA sequence: TGTGCCATCAGTGAACAGGGGGCTAAAGCTTTCTTT. This gives the protein CAISEQGAKAFF. The chain has TRBV10-3 and TRBJ1-1, with 9 bases aligning to TRBD1. CDR1 ENHRY and CDR2 SYGVKD come from the germline V gene. This CDR3 has 12 amino acids. With 3 bases clipped from V and 9 bases from J, the junction kept 2 bases outside the gene matches.

The rearrangement links TRBV12-3 or TRBV12-4 to TRBJ2-5, with D hard to call. V was cut by 1 base and J by 5 bases, with 8 bases left in between. The CDR3 is 13 residues long. The CDR3 nucleotides are TGTGCCAGCAGTTTAGAGTACGGGGAGACCCAGTACTTC. Its protein product is CASSLEYGETQYF.

V usage is TRBV24-1 and J usage is TRBJ2-3; D may be TRBD1 (6 bases). Looked up from germline, CDR1 is KGHDR and CDR2 is SFDVKD. Trimming cost V 6 bases and J 0 bases, with 12 bases left between them. The CDR3 sequence is 15 residues long. Here the CDR3 DNA reads TGTGCCACCAGTAGAGGGGGAACTAGCACAGATACGCAGTATTTT. Translation gives CATSRGGTSTDTQYF.

The CDR3 sequence is CASSPGGTGWTDTQYF. The CDR3 nucleotides are TGTGCCAGCTCACCTGGGGGAACAGGGTGGACAGATACGCAGTATTTT. This rearrangement joins TRBV18 to TRBJ2-3; a possible D gene is TRBD1 (6 bases). The CDR3 extends over 16 amino acids. V lost 3 bases, J lost 3 bases, and 16 bases lay in between. Germline CDR1 KGHSH, CDR2 LQKENI.

This chain connects TRBV19 to TRBJ1-2; 9 nucleotides align to TRBD1. The CDR3 sequence is 13 residues long. Per the germline V gene, CDR1 is LNHDA and CDR2 is SQIVND (reference sequence). Trimming removed 5 bases from V and 13 bases from J; junction bases left unmatched: 11. CDR3 protein: CASSERQGGFATF. The CDR3 DNA sequence: TGTGCCAGTAGTGAAAGACAGGGGGGCTTCGCCACCTTC.

This chain uses TRBV6-1 with TRBJ2-1, with TRBD2 matching over 14 bases. Germline assignment: CDR1 MNHNS and CDR2 SASEGT. The CDR3 covers 16 residues. The trim removed 1 base at V and 7 bases at J, leaving 3 bases unmatched. The CDR3, as DNA: TGTGCCAGCAGTGAAGGGACTAGCGGGGGGTTGAATGAGCAGTTCTTC. It specifies CASSEGTSGGLNEQFF.

In the case of this clone: Other DNA variants within this sample encode the same CDR3. This chain joins TRBV5-1 and TRBJ2-7; 8 bases map to TRBD2. V trimming: 1 base; J trimming: 2 bases; junction bases outside the gene matches: 2. This CDR3 has 14 amino acids. Germline values: CDR1 SGHRS, CDR2 YFSETQ. The CDR3 protein is CASSLTSGTYEQYF. CDR3 DNA: TGCGCCAGCAGCTTGACTAGCGGTACCTACGAGCAGTACTTC.

The chain links TRBV4-2 to TRBJ2-3; D remains unclear. There are 15 residues in the CDR3. Germline assignment: CDR1 LGHNA and CDR2 YNFKEQ. With 0 bases removed from V and 2 bases from J, the gap between germline ends came to 9 bases. CDR3 nucleotides: TGTGCCAGCAGCCAAGATGGGCAGTACACAGATACGCAGTATTTT. Amino acid sequence: CASSQDGQYTDTQYF.

The chain recombines TRBV5-1 with TRBJ2-1, with 10 bases lining up with TRBD2. Per the germline V gene, CDR1 is SGHRS and CDR2 is YFSETQ. V was clipped by 4 bases and J by 0 bases; unmatched bases: 4. The CDR3 consists of 16 residues. CDR3 amino acids: CASSPGLASSYNEQFF. CDR3 nucleotides: TGCGCCAGCAGCCCGGGACTAGCGAGCTCCTACAATGAGCAGTTCTTC.